This T cell receptor (beta chain) is from a study of monozygotic twins with inflammatory bowel disease (dated by TCRdb to about 2019). The study in broad terms: In total, roughly 30 monozygotic twin pairs made up the full study: 19 Danish pairs, all IBD-discordant, plus nine German pairs, of which four were IBD-concordant and five were IBD-discordant. Disease-associated traits were sought mainly through comparisons between IBD patients and their genetically identical healthy co-twins within discordant pairs. Each individual had, on average, about 151 000 unique TCRalpha sequences and 181 000 unique TCRbeta sequences available for analysis.

Study-level results and caveats: Compared with healthy twins, IBD patients had fewer clonotypes in common with other individuals, a difference most pronounced in patients showing signs of disease activity. Differing immunosuppressive treatments among patients may have added background noise and inter-individual variability to the repertoires. Different T cell subtypes could not be distinguished in the analysis. No single strong signal or clonotype linked to IBD turned up in the results, so the idea that one exists was not supported. Measured by the inverse Simpson index, TCRbeta repertoire diversity was lower in IBD patients than in their healthy co-twins. Repertoire similarity did not differ between concordant and discordant twins, possibly due to limited statistical power.

A roughly 2.7 ml peripheral blood sample was drawn into PAXgene tubes per donor and stored at -80°C. Total RNA was isolated from whole blood with the PAXgene blood miRNA kit on an automated QIAcube, without T cell sorting. Deep TCRalpha and TCRbeta repertoire profiling with unique molecular barcoding was performed on peripheral blood of monozygotic twin pairs concordant or discordant for inflammatory bowel disease. Smoking habits were recorded for all twin pairs, with individuals classified as current, former or never smokers. Turning to this clonotype: Its binding antigen is unknown.

Preparation of the library involved 5' RACE. Each TCR library was prepared from about 3.5 ug of total RNA. For each sample, cDNA synthesis with SMARTScribe reverse transcriptase was split into eight separate reactions. During cDNA synthesis, template switching introduced unique molecular identifiers that contained a 6-nucleotide sample barcode. Two nested PCRs of about 17 and 10 cycles amplified the TCRalpha and TCRbeta cDNA, and bead purification followed each PCR. Before amplification, the cDNA was both treated with uracil DNA-glycosylase and purified with the QIAquick PCR purification kit. The second PCR added Illumina TruSeq-compatible adapters along with sample-specific barcodes. TapeStation and Qubit were used to check library quality and concentration, and 5 to 5.5 ng of each library was pooled. Pooled libraries were sequenced on an Illumina HiSeq2500 single-index Rapid Run with 2 x 100 bp reads and custom sequencing primers. In the paper's pipeline: MiGEC version 1.2.6 was used for UMI-based consensus assembly to correct PCR and sequencing errors. MiXCR version 2.1.1 was used for V(D)J alignment, clonotype assembly and CDR3 extraction. Normalisation of gene usage, clonotype sharing and MAIT/NKT TCR abundance was achieved by analysing the top 1000, 10 000 and 20 000 clonotypes per sample. After downsampling to 27 000 UMIs, diversity was calculated as the inverse Simpson index using the vegan R package. Statistical testing used paired Mann-Whitney U tests on the discordant twin pairs and applied Benjamini-Hochberg correction for multiple testing. Reads reprocessed by TCRdb are summarized as one entry per CDR3 protein sequence, and DNA is absent. The V and J calls come from TCRdb's annotation, not from the publication. This sample's table carries around 380,000 distinct CDR3 sequences. In total, the top ten clones hold around 2.5% of the sample.

Sequencing input: blood. This TCR was sampled from a human donor with ulcerative colitis or Crohn's disease, or a healthy co-twin of an affected twin (not recorded which).

This receptor carries the CDR3 CASSVRVDGNTIYF. The V gene is TRBV6-1 and the J gene is TRBJ1-3; TCRdb picks TRBD1, but there is no DNA to check that call. From its cysteine to its phenylalanine, the CDR3 spans 14 amino acids. The DNA is unrecorded. For CDR1 and CDR2, the germline V gene lists MNHNS and SASEGT.